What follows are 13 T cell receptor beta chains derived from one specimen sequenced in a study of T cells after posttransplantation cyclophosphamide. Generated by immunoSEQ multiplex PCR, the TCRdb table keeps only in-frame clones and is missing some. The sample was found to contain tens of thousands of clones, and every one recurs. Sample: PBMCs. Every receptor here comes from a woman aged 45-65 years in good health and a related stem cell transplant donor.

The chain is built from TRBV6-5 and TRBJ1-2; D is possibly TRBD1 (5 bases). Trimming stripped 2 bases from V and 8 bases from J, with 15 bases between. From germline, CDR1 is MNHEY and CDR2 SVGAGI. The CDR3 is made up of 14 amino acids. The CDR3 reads CASSYRSWGEGYTF. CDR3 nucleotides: TGTGCCAGCAGTTACCGGTCGTGGGGCGAAGGCTACACCTTC.

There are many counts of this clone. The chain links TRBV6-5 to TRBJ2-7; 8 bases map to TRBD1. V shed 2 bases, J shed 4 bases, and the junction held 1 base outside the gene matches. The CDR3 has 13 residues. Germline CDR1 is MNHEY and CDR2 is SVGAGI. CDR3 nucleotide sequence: TGTGCCAGCAGTTACCGGGACAGGTACGAGCAGTACTTC. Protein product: CASSYRDRYEQYF.

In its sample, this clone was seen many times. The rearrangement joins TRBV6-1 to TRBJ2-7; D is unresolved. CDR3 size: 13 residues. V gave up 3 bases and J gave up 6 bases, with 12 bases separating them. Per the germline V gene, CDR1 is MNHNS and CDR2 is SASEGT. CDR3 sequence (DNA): TGTGCCAGCAGTGAGGGCACCTTGTCCGAGCAGTACTTC. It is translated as CASSEGTLSEQYF.

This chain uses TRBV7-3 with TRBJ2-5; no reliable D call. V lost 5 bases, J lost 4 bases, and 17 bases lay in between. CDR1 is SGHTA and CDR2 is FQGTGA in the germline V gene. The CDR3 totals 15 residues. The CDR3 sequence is CASSPGAALPETQYF. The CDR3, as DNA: TGTGCCAGCAGCCCAGGCGCCGCCCTCCCAGAGACCCAGTACTTC.

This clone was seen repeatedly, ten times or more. The chain's CDR3 is CASSITGTASGANVLTF. The DNA for the CDR3 is TGTGCCAGTAGTATAACAGGGACAGCATCTGGGGCCAACGTCCTGACTTTC. V gene TRBV19 combines with J gene TRBJ2-6, with 7 bases matching TRBD1. CDR3 length: 17 residues. V was pared by 2 bases and J by 1 base, with 5 bases of the junction left unmatched. Germline assignment: CDR1 LNHDA and CDR2 SQIVND (reference sequence).

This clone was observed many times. The CDR3 here is CASFQGLQPQHF. CDR3 DNA: TGTGCCTCCTTTCAGGGGCTCCAGCCCCAGCATTTT. The chain has TRBV6-4 and TRBJ1-5, with D maybe TRBD1 (6 bases). The germline V and J ends were trimmed by 11 bases and 7 bases, with 15 bases remaining between them. This CDR3 is built from 12 residues. Per germline, CDR1 MRHNA and CDR2 SNTAGT.

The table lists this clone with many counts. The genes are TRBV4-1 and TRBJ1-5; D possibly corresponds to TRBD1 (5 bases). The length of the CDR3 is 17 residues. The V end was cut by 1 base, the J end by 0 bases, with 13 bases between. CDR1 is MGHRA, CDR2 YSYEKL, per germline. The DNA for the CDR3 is TGCGCCAGCAGCCAAGGTATAATTAGGGGTAGCAATCAGCCCCAGCATTTT. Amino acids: CASSQGIIRGSNQPQHF.

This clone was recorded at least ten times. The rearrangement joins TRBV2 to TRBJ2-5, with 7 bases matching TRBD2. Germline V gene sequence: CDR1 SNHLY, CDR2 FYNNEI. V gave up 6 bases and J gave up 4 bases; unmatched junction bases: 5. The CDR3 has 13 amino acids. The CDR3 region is CASRNSGGETQYF. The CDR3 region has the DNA TGTGCCAGCAGAAACTCGGGGGGAGAGACCCAGTACTTC.

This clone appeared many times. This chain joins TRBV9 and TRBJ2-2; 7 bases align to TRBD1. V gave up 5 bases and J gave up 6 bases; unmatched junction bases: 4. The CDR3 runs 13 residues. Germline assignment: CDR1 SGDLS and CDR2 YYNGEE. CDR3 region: CASRRQGPGELFF. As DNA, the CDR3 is TGTGCCAGCAGACGACAGGGTCCCGGGGAGCTGTTTTTT.

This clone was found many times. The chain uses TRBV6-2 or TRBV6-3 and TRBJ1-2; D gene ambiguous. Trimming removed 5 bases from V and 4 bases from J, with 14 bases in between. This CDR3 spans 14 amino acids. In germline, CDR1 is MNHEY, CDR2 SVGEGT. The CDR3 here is CASSKRQVAYGYTF. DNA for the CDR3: TGTGCCAGCAGTAAAAGGCAGGTGGCCTATGGCTACACCTTC.

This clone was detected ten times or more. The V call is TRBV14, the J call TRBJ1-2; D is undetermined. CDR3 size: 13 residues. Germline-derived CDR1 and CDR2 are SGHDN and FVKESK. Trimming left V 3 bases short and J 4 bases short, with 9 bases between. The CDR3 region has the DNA TGTGCCAGCAGCCATGGGCCTACCTATGGCTACACCTTC. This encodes CASSHGPTYGYTF.

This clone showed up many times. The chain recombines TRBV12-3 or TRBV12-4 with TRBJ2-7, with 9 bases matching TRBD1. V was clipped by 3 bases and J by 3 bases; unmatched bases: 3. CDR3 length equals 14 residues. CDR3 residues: CASSLGDRVYEQYF. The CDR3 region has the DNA TGTGCCAGCAGTTTGGGGGACAGGGTCTACGAGCAGTACTTC.

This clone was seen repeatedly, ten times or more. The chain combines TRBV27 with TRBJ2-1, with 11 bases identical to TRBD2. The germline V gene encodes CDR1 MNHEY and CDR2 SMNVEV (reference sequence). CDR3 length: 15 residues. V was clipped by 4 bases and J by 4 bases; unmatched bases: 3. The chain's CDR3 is CASSSWTSGYNEQFF. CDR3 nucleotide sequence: TGTGCCAGCAGTTCATGGACTAGCGGGTACAATGAGCAGTTCTTC.